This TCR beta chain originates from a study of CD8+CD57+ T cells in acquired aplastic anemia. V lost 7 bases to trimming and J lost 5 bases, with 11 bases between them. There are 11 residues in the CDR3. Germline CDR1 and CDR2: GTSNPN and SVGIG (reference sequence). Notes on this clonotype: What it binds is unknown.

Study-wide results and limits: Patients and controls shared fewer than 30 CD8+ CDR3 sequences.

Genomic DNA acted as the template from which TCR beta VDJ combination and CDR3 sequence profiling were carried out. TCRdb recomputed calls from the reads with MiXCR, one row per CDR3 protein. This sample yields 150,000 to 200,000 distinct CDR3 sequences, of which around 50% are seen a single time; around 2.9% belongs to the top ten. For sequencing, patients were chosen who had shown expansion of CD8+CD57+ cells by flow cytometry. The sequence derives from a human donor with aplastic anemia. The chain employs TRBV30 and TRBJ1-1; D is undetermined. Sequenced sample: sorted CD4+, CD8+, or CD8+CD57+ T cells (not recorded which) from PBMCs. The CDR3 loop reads CASQGGTEAFF. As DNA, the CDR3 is TGTGCCTCCCAAGGAGGAACTGAAGCTTTCTTT.